A single sample is the source of the 15 T cell receptor beta chains below, sequenced in a study of cytotoxic CD8 clonotypes in ibrutinib-treated CLL. Some clones are missing from TCRdb's copy, which holds only in-frame ones; the method was immunoSEQ multiplex PCR. The data show 130,000 or so clones, approximately 80% seen once. This specimen was PBMCs, taken after 12 months of ibrutinib treatment. Receptor source: a human donor with chronic lymphocytic leukemia.

The chain links TRBV2 to TRBJ1-2, with D possibly TRBD1 on 6 matching bases. The CDR3 runs 13 residues. Germline assignment: CDR1 SNHLY and CDR2 FYNNEI. V was pared by 2 bases and J by 7 bases, with 11 bases between. The CDR3 is CASSEWGALGYTF. In DNA, the CDR3 is TGTGCCAGCAGTGAATGGGGGGCCCTTGGCTACACCTTC.

This clone has a handful of counts. The CDR3 loop reads CASRLLTGNTIYF. In DNA, the CDR3 is TGTGCCAGCAGACTCTTAACTGGAAACACCATATATTTT. The chain couples TRBV7-3 to TRBJ1-3, with unresolved D. The CDR3 runs to 13 residues. V lost 6 bases and J 2 bases, leaving 8 bases between the germline ends. The germline V gene encodes CDR1 SGHTA and CDR2 FQGTGA.

This chain links TRBV6-5 with TRBJ2-7; D not resolved. The CDR3 totals 15 residues. Between the trimmed V and J ends, which lost 5 bases and 2 bases, there was a span of 16 bases. CDR1 is MNHEY, CDR2 SVGAGI, per germline. The CDR3, as DNA: TGTGCCAGCAGTCCCCAACCGGGCAGAACCTACGAGCAGTACTTC. Its translation: CASSPQPGRTYEQYF.

The chain couples TRBV28 to TRBJ1-2; 8 positions agree with TRBD1. V was clipped by 4 bases and J by 7 bases; unmatched bases: 20. Germline V gene data show CDR1 as MDHEN and CDR2 as SYDVKM. There are 18 residues in the CDR3. The CDR3 DNA reads TGTGCCAGCAGTTCCCGAGGACAGGGTAAAGGCTTGTCTAGTGGCTACACCTTC. This codes for CASSSRGQGKGLSSGYTF.

This clone was found a few times. CDR3 DNA: TGCAGTGCTGGGACCGATCAGCCCCAGCATTTT. Translating gives CSAGTDQPQHF. The chain joins TRBV20-1 to TRBJ1-5, with D perhaps TRBD1 (5 bases). V was shortened by 5 bases and J by 5 bases, with 7 bases between the two germline ends. The CDR3 totals 11 residues. From germline, CDR1 is DFQATT and CDR2 SNEGSKA (reference sequence).

The CDR3 sequence is CASSSQTDRGAFF. DNA of the CDR3: TGTGCCAGCAGCTCACAGACAGACCGAGGCGCTTTCTTT. The chain has TRBV7-9 and TRBJ1-1, with D possibly being TRBD1 (5 bases). This CDR3 contains 13 residues. The V gene lost 4 bases and the J gene lost 11 bases, with 17 bases spanning the gap. Germline lookup yields CDR1 SEHNR and CDR2 FQNEAQ (reference sequence).

In this sample, this clone turned up once. The chain combines TRBV5-8 with TRBJ1-6, with D possibly matching TRBD1 (5 bases). The length of the CDR3 is 16 residues. Germline assignment: CDR1 SGHTS and CDR2 YDEGEE. The V gene lost 0 bases and the J gene lost 3 bases, with 10 bases spanning the gap. The chain's CDR3 is CASSLGGDGYNSPLHF. For the CDR3, the DNA is TGTGCCAGCAGCTTGGGGGGGGACGGCTATAATTCACCCCTCCACTTT.

The V gene is TRBV2, the J gene TRBJ1-5; a possible D gene is TRBD1 (6 bases). The CDR3 sequence is 15 residues long. Germline V gene lookup returns CDR1 SNHLY and CDR2 FYNNEI. Trimming took off 6 bases at V and 3 bases at J, with 15 bases between the two ends. The CDR3 reads CASRTTGVSNQPQHF. The CDR3 coding sequence is TGTGCCAGCAGAACGACAGGCGTATCCAATCAGCCCCAGCATTTT.

CDR3 nucleotides: TGTGCCAGTAGTACCCCAGGGGGCTATGGCTACACCTTC. Its translation: CASSTPGGYGYTF. The genes are TRBV19 and TRBJ1-2; 7 bases fit TRBD1. Germline assignment: CDR1 LNHDA and CDR2 SQIVND (reference sequence). This CDR3 comprises 13 residues. Unmatched junction bases numbered 3, after V lost 4 bases and J lost 4 bases.

The chain carries TRBV7-6 and TRBJ1-1; no firm D call. Germline CDR1 and CDR2: SGHVS and FNYEAQ. This CDR3 has 12 amino acids. V was shortened by 0 bases and J by 5 bases, with 4 bases between the two germline ends. CDR3 loop: CASSLAGTEAFF. The CDR3 coding sequence is TGTGCCAGCAGCTTAGCCGGAACTGAAGCTTTCTTT. The full variable domain, completed using reference TRBV7-6 and TRBJ1-1, is GAGVSQSPRYKVTKRGQDVALRCDPISGHVSLYWYRQALGQGPEFLTYFNYEAQQDKSGLPNDRFSAERPEGSISTLTIQRTEQRDSAMYRCASSLAGTEAFFGQGTRLTVV.

V usage is TRBV11-2 and J usage is TRBJ1-6, with no clear D. Germline V gives CDR1 SGHAT, CDR2 FQNNGV. The CDR3 is 16 amino acids. Trimming took 0 bases from V and 8 from J, leaving 14 bases between them. The CDR3 reads CASSLDGAVRDSPLHF. CDR3 coding DNA: TGTGCCAGCAGCTTAGATGGTGCAGTTAGGGATTCACCCCTCCACTTT.

The chain combines TRBV9 with TRBJ2-7; a possible D gene is TRBD1 (6 bases). CDR1 and CDR2 (germline): SGDLS, YYNGEE. Trimming removed 0 bases at V and 2 bases at J, with 9 bases between. The CDR3 covers 14 residues. The CDR3 DNA follows: TGTGCCAGCAGCGTAGATGGGGGCCCCTACGAGCAGTACTTC. Translated: CASSVDGGPYEQYF.

This clone was counted ten times or more. J is TRBJ1-2 and V is TRBV4-1; TRBD1 is a possible D gene (5 bases). The CDR3 contains 15 residues. The V and J ends lost 1 base and 6 bases respectively, with 15 bases between them. CDR1 MGHRA and CDR2 YSYEKL come from the germline V gene. Here the CDR3 reads CASSQAGTALDGYTF. CDR3 sequence (DNA): TGCGCCAGCAGCCAAGCTGGGACGGCCCTCGATGGCTACACCTTC.

The chain couples TRBV19 to TRBJ2-7; tentative D call: TRBD1 (5 bases). The CDR3 runs to 16 residues. Trimming took 0 bases from V and 0 from J, leaving 12 bases between them. Germline assignment: CDR1 LNHDA and CDR2 SQIVND (reference sequence). The CDR3 loop is CASSIDGWGSSYEQYF. CDR3 coding DNA: TGTGCCAGTAGTATAGATGGATGGGGCAGCTCCTACGAGCAGTACTTC.

J is TRBJ2-7 and V is TRBV7-9; 7 positions match TRBD2. The CDR3 runs 18 residues. Per germline, CDR1 SEHNR and CDR2 FQNEAQ (reference sequence). The trim removed 5 bases at V and 5 bases at J, leaving 21 bases unmatched. CDR3 loop: CASSSPSGKGTPRHEQYF. The DNA for the CDR3 is TGTGCCAGCAGCAGCCCGAGCGGGAAGGGGACCCCGAGGCACGAGCAGTACTTC.